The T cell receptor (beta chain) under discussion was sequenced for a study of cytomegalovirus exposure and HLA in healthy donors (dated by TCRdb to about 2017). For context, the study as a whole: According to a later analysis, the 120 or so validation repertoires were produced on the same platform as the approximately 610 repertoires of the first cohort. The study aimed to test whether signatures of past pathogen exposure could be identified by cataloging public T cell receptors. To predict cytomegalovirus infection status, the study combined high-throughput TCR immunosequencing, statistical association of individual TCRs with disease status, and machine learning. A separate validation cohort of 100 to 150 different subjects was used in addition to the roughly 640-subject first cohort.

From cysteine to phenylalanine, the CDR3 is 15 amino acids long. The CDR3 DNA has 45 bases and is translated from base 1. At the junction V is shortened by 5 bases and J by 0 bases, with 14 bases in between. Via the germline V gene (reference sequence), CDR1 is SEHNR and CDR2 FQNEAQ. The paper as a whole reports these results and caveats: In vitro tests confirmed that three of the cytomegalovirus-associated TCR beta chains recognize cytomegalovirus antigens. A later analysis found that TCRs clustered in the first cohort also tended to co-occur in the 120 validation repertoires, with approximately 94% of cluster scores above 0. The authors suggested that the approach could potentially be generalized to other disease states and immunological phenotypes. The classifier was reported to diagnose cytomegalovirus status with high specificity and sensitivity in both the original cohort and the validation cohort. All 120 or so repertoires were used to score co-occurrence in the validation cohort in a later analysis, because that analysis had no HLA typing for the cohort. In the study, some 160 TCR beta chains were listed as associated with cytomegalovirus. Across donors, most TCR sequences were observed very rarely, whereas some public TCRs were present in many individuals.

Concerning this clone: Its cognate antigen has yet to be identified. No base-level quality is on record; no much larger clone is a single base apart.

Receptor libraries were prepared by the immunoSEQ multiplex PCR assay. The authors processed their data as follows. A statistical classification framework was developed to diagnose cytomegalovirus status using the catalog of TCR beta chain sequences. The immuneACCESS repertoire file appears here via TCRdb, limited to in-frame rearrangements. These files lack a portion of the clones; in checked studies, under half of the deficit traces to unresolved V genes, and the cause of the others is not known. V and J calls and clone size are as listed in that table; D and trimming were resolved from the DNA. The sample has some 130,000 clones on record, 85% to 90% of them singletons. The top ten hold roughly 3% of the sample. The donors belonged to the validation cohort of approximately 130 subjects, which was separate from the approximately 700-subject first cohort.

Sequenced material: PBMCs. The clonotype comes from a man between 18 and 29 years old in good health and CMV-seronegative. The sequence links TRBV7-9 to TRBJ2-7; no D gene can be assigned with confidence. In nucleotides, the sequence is TGTGCCAGCAGCCTCCAGAGGTCCCTCTCCTACGAGCAGTACTTC. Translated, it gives CASSLQRSLSYEQYF.